A single count supports the clone carrying this TCR beta chain. What it binds is unknown. Some clones are missing from TCRdb's copy, which holds only in-frame ones; the method was immunoSEQ multiplex PCR. The top ten clones hold 9.5% to 15% of a sample with some 150,000 clones, over 75% of them seen once. This CDR3 has 17 amino acids. Germline CDR1 and CDR2: SGDLS and YYNGEE. Trimming cost V 2 bases and J 3 bases, with 15 bases left between them. These data originate in a study of radiation and T cells in renal cell carcinoma. Across the whole study: Nephrectomy followed 15 Gy stereotactic body radiation by 4 weeks. Study-wide findings and caveats: From baseline, blood top tumor clonotypes peaked at 2 weeks post-radiation.

Time point in this sample: baseline pretreatment blood. Treatment denoted: 15 Gy SBRT to primary tumor, nephrectomy 4 weeks later. Sequencing used blood, obtained from a patient whose treatment included radiotherapy and nephrectomy. This receptor was identified in a woman aged 45-60 years with renal cell carcinoma. The chain joins TRBV9 to TRBJ1-6; D is ambiguous. CDR3 region: CASSVTPGANYNSPLHF. The CDR3 bases are TGTGCCAGCAGCGTCACCCCGGGAGCCAACTATAATTCACCCCTCCACTTT.